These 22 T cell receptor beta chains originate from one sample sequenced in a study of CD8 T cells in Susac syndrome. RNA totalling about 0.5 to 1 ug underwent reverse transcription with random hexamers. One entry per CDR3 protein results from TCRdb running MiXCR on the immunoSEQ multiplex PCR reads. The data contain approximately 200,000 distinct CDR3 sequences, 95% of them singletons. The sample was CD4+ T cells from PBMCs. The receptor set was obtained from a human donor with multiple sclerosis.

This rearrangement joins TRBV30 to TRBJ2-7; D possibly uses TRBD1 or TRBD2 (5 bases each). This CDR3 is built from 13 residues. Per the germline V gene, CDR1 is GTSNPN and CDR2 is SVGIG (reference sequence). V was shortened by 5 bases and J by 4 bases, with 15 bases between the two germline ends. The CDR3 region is CAWARGSKYEQYF. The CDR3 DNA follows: TGTGCCTGGGCGAGGGGCTCAAAGTACGAGCAGTACTTC.

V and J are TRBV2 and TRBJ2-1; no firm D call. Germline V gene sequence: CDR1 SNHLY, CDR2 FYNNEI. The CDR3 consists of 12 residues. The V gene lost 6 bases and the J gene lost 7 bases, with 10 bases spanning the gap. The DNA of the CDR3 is TGTGCCAGCAGGAGGACGGAGAATGAGCAGTTCTTC. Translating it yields CASRRTENEQFF.

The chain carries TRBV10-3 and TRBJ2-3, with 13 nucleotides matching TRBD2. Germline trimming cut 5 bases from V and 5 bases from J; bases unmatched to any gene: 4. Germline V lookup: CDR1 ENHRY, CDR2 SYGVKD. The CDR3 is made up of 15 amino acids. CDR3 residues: CAISRLAGGQDTQYF. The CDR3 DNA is TGTGCCATCAGTCGACTAGCGGGGGGCCAAGATACGCAGTATTTT.

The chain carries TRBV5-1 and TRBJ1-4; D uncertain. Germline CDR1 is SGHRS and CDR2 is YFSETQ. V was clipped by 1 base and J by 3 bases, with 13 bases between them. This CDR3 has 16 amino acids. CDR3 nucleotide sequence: TGCGCCAGCAGCTTGCGGCAGTCACCCTCTAATGAAAAACTGTTTTTT. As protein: CASSLRQSPSNEKLFF. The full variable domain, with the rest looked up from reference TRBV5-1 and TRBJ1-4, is KAGVTQTPRYLIKTRGQQVTLSCSPISGHRSVSWYQQTPGQGLQFLFEYFSETQRNKGNFPGRFSGRQFSNSRSEMNVSTLELGDSALYLCASSLRQSPSNEKLFFGSGTQLSVL.

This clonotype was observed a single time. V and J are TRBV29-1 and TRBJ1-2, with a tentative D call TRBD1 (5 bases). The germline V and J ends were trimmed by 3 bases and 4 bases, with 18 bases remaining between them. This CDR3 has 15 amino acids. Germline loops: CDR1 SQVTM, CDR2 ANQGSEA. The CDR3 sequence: CSVDKRDGGSYGYTF. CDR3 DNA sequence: TGCAGCGTTGACAAAAGGGACGGAGGATCCTATGGCTACACCTTC.

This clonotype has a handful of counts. The CDR3 is CASSRENTEAFF. The CDR3 DNA sequence: TGTGCCAGCAGTAGGGAGAACACTGAAGCTTTCTTT. V and J are TRBV2 and TRBJ1-1, with D unresolved. The CDR3 totals 12 residues. V lost 5 bases, J lost 1 base, and 5 bases lay in between. Germline loops: CDR1 SNHLY, CDR2 FYNNEI.

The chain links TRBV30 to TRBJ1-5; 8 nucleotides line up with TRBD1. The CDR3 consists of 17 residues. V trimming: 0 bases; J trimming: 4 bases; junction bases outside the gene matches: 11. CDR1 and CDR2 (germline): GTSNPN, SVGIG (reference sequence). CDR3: CAWSVTRTGSGNQPQHF. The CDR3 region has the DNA TGTGCCTGGAGTGTCACCAGGACAGGGTCTGGTAATCAGCCCCAGCATTTT.

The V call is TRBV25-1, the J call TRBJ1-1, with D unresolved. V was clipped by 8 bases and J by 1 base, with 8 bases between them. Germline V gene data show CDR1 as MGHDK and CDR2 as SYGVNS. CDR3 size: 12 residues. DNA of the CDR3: TGTGCCAGCCGGACCCAGAACACTGAAGCTTTCTTT. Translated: CASRTQNTEAFF.

The CDR3: CSVGEGVTDTEAFF. In DNA, the CDR3 is TGCAGCGTTGGAGAAGGGGTTACAGACACTGAAGCTTTCTTT. This chain uses TRBV29-1 with TRBJ1-1, with TRBD1 as a possible D gene (5 bases). Germline CDR1 reads SQVTM; CDR2 reads ANQGSEA. This CDR3 comprises 14 residues. V was trimmed by 4 bases and J by 3 bases, leaving 15 bases between them.

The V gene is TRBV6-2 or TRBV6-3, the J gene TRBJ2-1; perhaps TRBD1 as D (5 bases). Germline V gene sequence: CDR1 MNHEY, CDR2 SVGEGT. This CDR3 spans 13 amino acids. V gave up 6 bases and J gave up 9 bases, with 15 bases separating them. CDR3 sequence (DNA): TGTGCCAGCAGCTCAGGCCAGGGTGGTGAGCAGTTCTTC. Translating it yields CASSSGQGGEQFF.

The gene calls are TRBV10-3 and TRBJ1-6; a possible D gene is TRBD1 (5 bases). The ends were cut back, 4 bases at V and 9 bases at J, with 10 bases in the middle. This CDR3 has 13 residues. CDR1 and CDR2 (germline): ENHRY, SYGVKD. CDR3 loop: CAISGHGTSPLHF. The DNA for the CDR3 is TGTGCCATCAGTGGGCACGGGACTTCACCCCTCCACTTT.

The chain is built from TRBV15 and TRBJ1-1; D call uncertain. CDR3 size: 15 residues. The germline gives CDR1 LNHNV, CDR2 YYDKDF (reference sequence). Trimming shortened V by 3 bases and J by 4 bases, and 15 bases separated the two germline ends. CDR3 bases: TGTGCCACCAGCAGCCACCAAATCCTGGGCACTGAAGCTTTCTTT. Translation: CATSSHQILGTEAFF.

The CDR3 bases are TGCAGCGTGGGACAGGGGGTGATCACAGATACGCAGTATTTT. Protein sequence: CSVGQGVITDTQYF. This chain connects TRBV29-1 to TRBJ2-3; 11 positions match TRBD1. The CDR3 has 14 residues. Trimming removed 6 bases from V and 2 bases from J; junction bases left unmatched: 4. Germline CDR1 is SQVTM and CDR2 is ANQGSEA.

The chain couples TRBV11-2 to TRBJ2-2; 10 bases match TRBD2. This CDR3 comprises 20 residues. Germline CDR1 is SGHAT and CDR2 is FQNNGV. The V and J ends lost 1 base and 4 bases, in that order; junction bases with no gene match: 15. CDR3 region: CASSLVRGAGGLSGTGELFF. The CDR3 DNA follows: TGTGCCAGCAGCTTAGTCCGGGGAGCGGGGGGGCTCTCTGGCACCGGGGAGCTGTTTTTT.

CDR3 region: CASSILNILNTEAFF. CDR3 in DNA: TGTGCCAGTAGTATCCTAAATATCCTGAACACTGAAGCTTTCTTT. The V and J genes are TRBV19 and TRBJ1-1; no clear D gene. Germline V lookup: CDR1 LNHDA, CDR2 SQIVND (reference sequence). V lost 3 bases and J lost 0, with 11 bases in between. The length of the CDR3 is 15 residues.

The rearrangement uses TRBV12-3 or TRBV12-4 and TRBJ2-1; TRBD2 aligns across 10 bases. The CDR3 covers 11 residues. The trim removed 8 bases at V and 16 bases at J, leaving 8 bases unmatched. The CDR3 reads CASGSGGWVFF. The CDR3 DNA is TGTGCCAGCGGTAGCGGGGGGTGGGTTTTCTTC.

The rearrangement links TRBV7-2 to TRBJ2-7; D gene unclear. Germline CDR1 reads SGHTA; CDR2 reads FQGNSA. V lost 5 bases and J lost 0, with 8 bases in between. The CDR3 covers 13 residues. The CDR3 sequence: CASSPSVSYEQYF. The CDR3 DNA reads TGTGCCAGCAGCCCGTCGGTCTCCTACGAGCAGTACTTC.

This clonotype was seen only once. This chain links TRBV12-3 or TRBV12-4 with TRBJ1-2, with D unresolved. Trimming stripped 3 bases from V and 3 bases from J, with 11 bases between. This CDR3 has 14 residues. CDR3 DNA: TGTGCCAGCAGTTTGCGGGTCACTTACTATGGCTACACCTTC. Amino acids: CASSLRVTYYGYTF.

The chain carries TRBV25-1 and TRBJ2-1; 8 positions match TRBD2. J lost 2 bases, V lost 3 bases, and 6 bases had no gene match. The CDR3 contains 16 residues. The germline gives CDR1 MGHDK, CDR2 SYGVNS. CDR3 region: CASSETSAKPYNEQFF. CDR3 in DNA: TGTGCCAGCAGTGAGACTAGCGCGAAACCCTACAATGAGCAGTTCTTC. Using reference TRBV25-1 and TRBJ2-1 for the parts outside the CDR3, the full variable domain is EADIYQTPRYLVIGTGKKITLECSQTMGHDKMYWYQQDPGMELHLIHYSYGVNSTEKGDLSSESTVSRIRTEHFPLTLESARPSHTSQYLCASSETSAKPYNEQFFGPGTRLTVL.

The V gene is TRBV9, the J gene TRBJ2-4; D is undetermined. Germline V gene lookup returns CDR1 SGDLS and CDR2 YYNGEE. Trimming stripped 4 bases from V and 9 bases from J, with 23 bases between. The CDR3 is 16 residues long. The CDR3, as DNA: TGTGCCAGCAGCACACCTACGGCGGCAGGAGAAGGCATTCAGTACTTC. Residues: CASSTPTAAGEGIQYF.

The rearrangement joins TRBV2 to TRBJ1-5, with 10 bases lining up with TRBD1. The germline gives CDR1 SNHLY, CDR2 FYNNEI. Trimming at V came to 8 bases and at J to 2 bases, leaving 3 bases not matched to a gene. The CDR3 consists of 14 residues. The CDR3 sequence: CASAGTGGNQPQHF. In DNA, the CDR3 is TGTGCCAGCGCCGGGACAGGGGGCAATCAGCCCCAGCATTTT.

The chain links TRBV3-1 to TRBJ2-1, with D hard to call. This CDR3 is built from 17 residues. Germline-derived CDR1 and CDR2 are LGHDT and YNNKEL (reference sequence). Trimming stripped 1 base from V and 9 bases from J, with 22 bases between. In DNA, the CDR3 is TGTGCCAGCAGCCAAGTTTCTTCCGGTTGGCCCAATAGTGAGCAGTTCTTC. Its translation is CASSQVSSGWPNSEQFF.